A single sample gave rise to the 12 T cell receptor beta chains below, sequenced in a study of CD8+CD57+ T cells in acquired aplastic anemia. Genomic DNA was employed as the template in profiling TCR beta VDJ and CDR3. In TCRdb, the reads were re-called with MiXCR into one record per CDR3 protein. In the table there are hundreds of thousands of distinct CDR3 sequences, 60% to 80% of which are singletons. Sequenced material: sorted CD4+, CD8+, or CD8+CD57+ T cells (not recorded which) from PBMCs. Every receptor here comes from a human donor in good health, serving as a control.

This clonotype is a singleton in its sample. The rearrangement uses TRBV3-1 and TRBJ1-2, with a possible D match to TRBD1 (5 bases). V lost 5 bases, J lost 4 bases, and 14 bases lay in between. CDR1 LGHDT and CDR2 YNNKEL come from the germline V gene (reference sequence). The CDR3 extends over 14 amino acids. The CDR3 region is CASSRTRGGYGYTF. Here the CDR3 DNA reads TGTGCCAGCAGCAGGACTAGGGGCGGCTATGGCTACACCTTC.

In this sample, this clonotype turned up a few times. This chain links TRBV5-4 with TRBJ1-1; a possible D gene is TRBD1 (5 bases). Germline assignment: CDR1 SGHNT and CDR2 YYREEE (reference sequence). Trimming took off 2 bases at V and 0 bases at J, with 14 bases between the two ends. The CDR3 extends over 16 amino acids. The CDR3 region is CASSLEGAGVNTEAFF. The CDR3 bases are TGTGCCAGCAGCTTAGAAGGGGCCGGGGTGAACACTGAAGCTTTCTTT. Combining the CDR3 with reference TRBV5-4 and TRBJ1-1 gives the whole variable domain ETGVTQSPTHLIKTRGQQVTLRCSSQSGHNTVSWYQQALGQGPQFIFQYYREEENGRGNFPPRFSGLQFPNYSSELNVNALELDDSALYLCASSLEGAGVNTEAFFGQGTRLTVV.

In this sample, this clonotype turned up many times. V and J are TRBV29-1 and TRBJ2-3, with TRBD1 matching over 11 bases. CDR1 is SQVTM, CDR2 ANQGSEA, per germline. The CDR3 loop spans 15 amino acids. Unmatched junction bases numbered 9, after V lost 5 bases and J lost 5 bases. The CDR3 protein is CSVRLGTGGGDTQYF. The CDR3 DNA sequence: TGCAGCGTTCGATTGGGGACAGGGGGAGGAGATACGCAGTATTTT.

At least ten counts were recorded for this clonotype. The chain combines TRBV7-2 with TRBJ1-1; TRBD1 is a possible D gene (5 bases). V gave up 11 bases and J gave up 3 bases, with 13 bases separating them. Looked up from germline, CDR1 is SGHTA and CDR2 is FQGNSA. CDR3 size: 12 residues. CDR3 residues: CAGGRRDTEAFF. The CDR3 DNA reads TGTGCCGGGGGACGAAGGGACACTGAAGCTTTCTTT.

As for this clonotype: Its ends do not fully match the called genes, so a read error is possible. The rearrangement uses TRBV14 and TRBJ1-1, with D perhaps TRBD1 (6 bases). This CDR3 has 14 residues. In germline, CDR1 is SGHDN, CDR2 FVKESK. CDR3 protein: CASSPGASREETLF. The DNA of the CDR3 is TGTGCCAGCAGCCCAGGGGCGAGCCGGGAGGAAACGCTCTTT. Full variable domain (outside the CDR3, taken from reference TRBV14 and TRBJ1-1): EAGVTQFPSHSVIEKGQTVTLRCDPISGHDNLYWYRRVMGKEIKFLLHFVKESKQDESGMPNNRFLAERTGGTYSTLKVQPAELEDSGVYFCASSPGASREETLFGQGTRLTVV.

This clonotype was detected many times. This chain links TRBV10-3 with TRBJ1-2, with TRBD1 identical over 9 bases. Germline assignment: CDR1 ENHRY and CDR2 SYGVKD. The CDR3 loop spans 13 amino acids. Unmatched junction bases numbered 9, after V lost 8 bases and J lost 8 bases. The CDR3 region has the DNA TGTGCCATCGGGGACAGGGCAGTAGGCGGCTACACCTTC. Translated, it gives CAIGDRAVGGYTF.

The chain couples TRBV5-4 to TRBJ2-3; 10 bases match TRBD1. Germline V gene lookup returns CDR1 SGHNT and CDR2 YYREEE (reference sequence). The J segment lost 6 bases and the V segment lost 2 bases, leaving 9 bases of the junction unmatched. The CDR3 extends over 16 amino acids. CDR3 residues: CASSLRSTGGVDTQYF. CDR3 bases: TGTGCCAGCAGCTTACGCTCGACAGGGGGCGTGGATACGCAGTATTTT.

Comments on this clonotype: A junction end diverges from the germline sequence, so it may reflect a read error. V is TRBV10-3 and J is TRBJ1-1; no reliable D call. Per germline, CDR1 ENHRY and CDR2 SYGVKD. This CDR3 region has 13 residues. The CDR3 DNA follows: TGCGCCACCAGTTTAAGGTCCTACACTCAAGCTTTCTTT. Residues: CATSLRSYTQAFF.

The chain combines TRBV29-1 with TRBJ2-7, with a weak D call TRBD2 (5 bases). Trimming cost V 5 bases and J 4 bases, with 18 bases left between them. Germline V CDR1 and CDR2: SQVTM, ANQGSEA. The CDR3 is made up of 14 amino acids. CDR3: CSVMDRGSVYEQYF. The CDR3 bases are TGCAGCGTTATGGATCGGGGATCGGTGTACGAGCAGTACTTC.

The chain has TRBV2 and TRBJ1-1; D is unclear. CDR1 and CDR2 (germline): SNHLY, FYNNEI. V lost 2 bases, J lost 11 bases, and 15 bases lay in between. The CDR3 spans 13 residues. CDR3 protein: CASSELTTFEAFF. CDR3 coding DNA: TGTGCCAGCAGTGAACTGACCACGTTTGAGGCTTTCTTT.

The chain joins TRBV5-6 to TRBJ2-7; 7 bases fit TRBD1. With 2 bases clipped from V and 2 bases from J, the junction kept 7 bases outside the gene matches. This CDR3 contains 15 residues. Germline CDR1 SGHDT, CDR2 YYEEEE. In DNA form, the CDR3 reads TGTGCCAGCAGCTTAGCCCCCGGGACAGCCTACGAGCAGTACTTC. Amino acids: CASSLAPGTAYEQYF.

The J gene is TRBJ2-1, the V gene TRBV7-2; tentative D call: TRBD2 (6 bases). V was clipped by 5 bases and J by 12 bases, with 26 bases between them. The CDR3 has 16 amino acids. Germline values: CDR1 SGHTA, CDR2 FQGNSA. CDR3 residues: CASSVGGRRFYGPQFF. In DNA form, the CDR3 reads TGTGCCAGCAGCGTGGGGGGAAGAAGGTTCTACGGTCCGCAGTTCTTC.